This T cell receptor beta chain was profiled in a study of monozygotic twins with inflammatory bowel disease. This CDR3 has 13 amino acids. On this clonotype itself: The antigen remains unidentified.

TCRdb re-called the 5' RACE reads; one entry per CDR3 protein, DNA not given. The listing contains 420,000 or so distinct CDR3 sequences. General observations from the study: A lone strong IBD-associated signal or clonotype found no support.

The TCR comes from a human donor with ulcerative colitis or Crohn's disease, or a healthy co-twin of an affected twin (not recorded which). The V and J genes are TRBV12-3 or TRBV12-4 and TRBJ1-1; checking the TCRdb D call of TRBD1 is not possible without DNA. Sequencing used blood. The CDR3 region is CASSFGQSGHAFF.